The 29 T cell receptor beta chains below were found in one sample sequenced in a study of immune evolution from preneoplasia to lung adenocarcinoma. Libraries were prepared by immunoSEQ multiplex PCR; TCRdb keeps only in-frame clonotypes and omits some of them. The repertoire holds approximately 3,700 clones, with about 80% as singletons. Sample: FFPE minimally invasive lung adenocarcinoma tissue. The source is a person aged 65 to 85 with lung adenocarcinoma.

The chain has TRBV2 and TRBJ1-2; TRBD1 agrees at 7 bases. This CDR3 contains 14 residues. V shed 5 bases, J shed 5 bases, and the junction held 8 bases outside the gene matches. Germline lookup yields CDR1 SNHLY and CDR2 FYNNEI. CDR3 residues: CASSPWTGVYGYTF. CDR3 DNA sequence: TGTGCCAGCAGTCCGTGGACAGGTGTTTATGGCTACACCTTC.

The CDR3 spells CASSQRDRVPLAKNIQYF. The CDR3 bases are TGCGCCAGCAGCCAAAGGGACAGGGTTCCCTTAGCCAAAAACATTCAGTACTTC. This chain connects TRBV4-3 to TRBJ2-4, with 9 bases aligning to TRBD1. This CDR3 has 18 residues. Trimming took 2 bases from V and 0 from J; bases not matched to a gene: 8. From germline, CDR1 is LGHNA and CDR2 YSLEER.

CDR3 nucleotides: TGTGCCAGCAGCCCCGGGGGTTACACCATATATTTT. The encoded protein is CASSPGGYTIYF. The chain carries TRBV6-6 and TRBJ1-3, with D possibly matching TRBD1 (5 bases). The CDR3 is 12 amino acids. CDR1 is MNHNY and CDR2 is SVGAGI in the germline V gene (reference sequence). Trimming took off 6 bases at V and 8 bases at J, with 11 bases between the two ends.

This chain joins TRBV10-1 and TRBJ2-2; TRBD2 is a possible D gene (5 bases). V was trimmed by 3 bases and J by 6 bases, leaving 14 bases between them. Germline-derived CDR1 and CDR2 are WNHNN and SYGVQD (reference sequence). The CDR3 is 15 amino acids. Here the CDR3 DNA reads TGCGCCAGCAGTGAAGCTCGGGGATGGGCCGGGGAGCTGTTTTTT. Translation gives CASSEARGWAGELFF.

V usage is TRBV11-2 and J usage is TRBJ2-3; D is ambiguous. The germline V and J ends were trimmed by 0 bases and 4 bases, with 14 bases remaining between them. CDR3 length equals 16 residues. CDR1 SGHAT and CDR2 FQNNGV come from the germline V gene. CDR3 coding DNA: TGTGCCAGCAGCTTAGAGTTAGGGTGGGGATCAGATACGCAGTATTTT. Protein sequence: CASSLELGWGSDTQYF. Combining the CDR3 with reference TRBV11-2 and TRBJ2-3 gives the whole variable domain EAGVAQSPRYKIIEKRQSVAFWCNPISGHATLYWYQQILGQGPKLLIQFQNNGVVDDSQLPKDRFSAERLKGVDSTLKIQPAKLEDSAVYLCASSLELGWGSDTQYFGPGTRLTVL.

This clone has just a few counts. The same CDR3 also results from other DNA sequences found in this sample. V is TRBV30 and J is TRBJ1-2; no firm D call. The CDR3 spans 12 residues. Trimming left V 2 bases short and J 8 bases short, with 12 bases between. Looked up from germline, CDR1 is GTSNPN and CDR2 is SVGIG (reference sequence). CDR3 bases: TGTGCCTGGAGTAGACCCTTATTCGGCTACACCTTC. Translated: CAWSRPLFGYTF.

The J gene is TRBJ1-5, the V gene TRBV7-8; D gene unclear. The germline V gene has CDR1 SGHVS and CDR2 FQNEAQ. This CDR3 has 16 residues. Trimming removed 1 base at V and 1 base at J, with 11 bases between. In DNA, the CDR3 is TGTGCCAGCAGCTTAGACCCAGGAAGGAGCAATCAGCCCCAGCATTTT. Amino acid sequence: CASSLDPGRSNQPQHF.

This sequence joins TRBV15 and TRBJ2-7; 7 nucleotides agree with TRBD2. This CDR3 has 15 residues. V lost 1 base to trimming and J lost 5 bases; unmatched junction nucleotides: 8. Looked up from germline, CDR1 is LNHNV and CDR2 is YYDKDF (reference sequence). CDR3 region: CATSRASAGINEQYF. CDR3 DNA sequence: TGTGCCACCAGCAGAGCATCAGCGGGAATAAACGAGCAGTACTTC. Drawing the rest from reference TRBV15 and TRBJ2-7, the complete variable domain is DAMVIQNPRYQVTQFGKPVTLSCSQTLNHNVMYWYQQKSSQAPKLLFHYYDKDFNNEADTPDNFQSRRPNTSFCFLDIRSPGLGDTAMYLCATSRASAGINEQYFGPGTRLTVT.

The gene calls are TRBV4-2 and TRBJ2-7; 10 bases are a match to TRBD1. The length of the CDR3 is 16 residues. CDR1 and CDR2 from the germline V gene are LGHNA and YNFKEQ. V lost 2 bases and J lost 6; bases outside the gene matches: 10. The chain's CDR3 is CASSQMGQGTFFEQYF. The CDR3 DNA reads as TGTGCCAGCAGCCAAATGGGACAGGGGACTTTTTTCGAGCAGTACTTC.

Within the sample, this clone is large (0.1 to 1%). The chain has TRBV2 and TRBJ2-7; D could derive from TRBD1 or TRBD2 (6 bases each). The germline V and J ends were trimmed by 11 bases and 2 bases, with 13 bases remaining between them. From germline, CDR1 is SNHLY and CDR2 FYNNEI. The CDR3 consists of 12 residues. The CDR3 spells CAGGPLPYEQYF. The CDR3 DNA reads TGTGCCGGGGGGCCCCTACCCTACGAGCAGTACTTC.

V usage is TRBV7-2 and J usage is TRBJ2-7; the D gene could be TRBD1 or TRBD2 (6 bases each). The CDR3 runs to 14 residues. V lost 3 bases and J lost 3, with 12 bases in between. The germline V gene has CDR1 SGHTA and CDR2 FQGNSA. The CDR3 loop reads CASSLWGAGYEQYF. The CDR3 DNA reads TGTGCCAGCAGCTTGTGGGGGGCCGGCTACGAGCAGTACTTC.

The gene calls are TRBV15 and TRBJ2-3; perhaps TRBD1 as D (6 bases). The CDR3 has 13 amino acids. V lost 4 bases and J 8 bases, leaving 13 bases between the germline ends. The germline V gene has CDR1 LNHNV and CDR2 YYDKDF (reference sequence). CDR3 DNA sequence: TGTGCCACCAGCACCCGGAGAGGGGGTACGCAGTATTTT. It encodes CATSTRRGGTQYF.

The chain links TRBV7-2 to TRBJ1-2; D gene uncertain. The CDR3 sequence is 12 residues long. CDR1 SGHTA and CDR2 FQGNSA come from the germline V gene. Trimming removed 3 bases from V and 8 bases from J, with 10 bases in between. The chain's CDR3 is CASSFGPGGYTF. The CDR3 nucleotides read TGTGCCAGCAGCTTCGGGCCCGGGGGCTACACCTTC.

The V gene is TRBV7-3, the J gene TRBJ1-6; no clear D. CDR1 and CDR2 from the germline V gene are SGHTA and FQGTGA. This CDR3 region has 15 residues. The V end lost 2 bases, the J end lost 14 bases, and 19 bases lay between the germline ends. The CDR3 DNA reads as TGTGCCAGCAGCTTACAGCCGGCGCCTGTGTGGTCCCTCCACTTT. Translation gives CASSLQPAPVWSLHF. Using reference TRBV7-3 and TRBJ1-6 for the parts outside the CDR3, the full variable domain is GAGVSQTPSNKVTEKGKYVELRCDPISGHTALYWYRQSLGQGPEFLIYFQGTGAADDSGLPNDRFFAVRPEGSVSTLKIQRTERGDSAVYLCASSLQPAPVWSLHFGNGTRLTVT.

This sequence joins TRBV2 and TRBJ1-1; D remains ambiguous. The CDR3 is 14 amino acids. Germline CDR1 is SNHLY and CDR2 is FYNNEI. The V end lost 2 bases, the J end lost 0 bases, and 7 bases lay between the germline ends. The DNA of the CDR3 is TGTGCCAGCAGTGAATTGACGGTGAACACTGAAGCTTTCTTT. Encoded protein: CASSELTVNTEAFF.

V usage is TRBV6-5 and J usage is TRBJ1-1; D remains ambiguous. Germline CDR1 and CDR2: MNHEY and SVGAGI. The CDR3 runs 11 residues. V dropped 5 bases and J dropped 5 bases, with 6 bases sitting between them. CDR3: CASSVGTEAFF. The CDR3 DNA reads TGTGCCAGCAGTGTGGGGACTGAAGCTTTCTTT.

A few counts support this clone. This sequence joins TRBV4-3 and TRBJ1-2; 7 bases match TRBD1. The CDR3 sequence is 15 residues long. Germline CDR1 and CDR2: LGHNA and YSLEER. V lost 0 bases, J lost 6 bases, and 7 bases stayed unmatched. This chain's CDR3 is CASSQDTGVWNGYTF. The DNA for the CDR3 is TGCGCCAGCAGCCAAGATACAGGGGTTTGGAATGGCTACACCTTC.

This chain joins TRBV28 and TRBJ2-1; D is undetermined. The CDR3 sequence is 14 residues long. Trimming pared 5 bases from V and 4 bases from J, leaving 12 bases between. The germline V gene encodes CDR1 MDHEN and CDR2 SYDVKM. CDR3 amino acids: CASSQMTAYNEQFF. The CDR3 nucleotides read TGTGCCAGCAGTCAAATGACGGCTTACAATGAGCAGTTCTTC. The entire variable domain, with the rest obtained from reference TRBV28 and TRBJ2-1, is as follows: DVKVTQSSRYLVKRTGEKVFLECVQDMDHENMFWYRQDPGLGLRLIYFSYDVKMKEKGDIPEGYSVSREKKERFSLILESASTNQTSMYLCASSQMTAYNEQFFGPGTRLTVL.

The table lists this clone with a few counts. V is TRBV30 and J is TRBJ2-1; no reliable D call. This CDR3 is 12 amino acids long. The V end lost 2 bases, the J end lost 10 bases, and 12 bases lay between the germline ends. Germline V lookup: CDR1 GTSNPN, CDR2 SVGIG (reference sequence). In DNA, the CDR3 is TGTGCCTGGAGTCCTGGGGATAAGGAGCAGTTCTTC. Translated, it gives CAWSPGDKEQFF.

V is TRBV10-3 and J is TRBJ1-5; D gene ambiguous. V dropped 10 bases and J dropped 0 bases, with 19 bases sitting between them. The germline V gene has CDR1 ENHRY and CDR2 SYGVKD. This CDR3 comprises 16 residues. CDR3 sequence reads: CATQRAEGYSNQPQHF. For the CDR3, the DNA is TGTGCCACCCAAAGGGCCGAGGGTTATAGCAATCAGCCCCAGCATTTT.

V and J are TRBV6-5 and TRBJ2-3; 7 bases match TRBD2. J gave up 1 base and V 6 bases, and 4 bases lay outside the gene matches. This CDR3 spans 14 amino acids. Germline CDR1 is MNHEY and CDR2 is SVGAGI. CDR3 coding DNA: TGTGCCAGCAGGAGGGACTACGGCACAGATACGCAGTATTTT. It yields the protein CASRRDYGTDTQYF.

The J gene is TRBJ2-7, the V gene TRBV5-4, with 7 bases identical to TRBD1. The CDR3 is 14 amino acids. Trimming at V came to 0 bases and at J to 5 bases, leaving 5 bases not matched to a gene. Germline V gene lookup returns CDR1 SGHNT and CDR2 YYREEE (reference sequence). This CDR3 reads CASSLDRGSHEQYF. CDR3 DNA: TGTGCCAGCAGCTTGGACAGGGGTTCCCACGAGCAGTACTTC.

The CDR3 loop reads CASSLGVWQVVTEAFF. The DNA of the CDR3 is TGTGCCAGCAGCTTAGGTGTTTGGCAGGTCGTCACTGAAGCTTTCTTT. V is TRBV7-8 and J is TRBJ1-1; D gene ambiguous. Between the trimmed V and J ends, which lost 1 base and 4 bases, there was a span of 16 bases. CDR1 and CDR2 (germline): SGHVS, FQNEAQ. CDR3 length equals 16 residues.

This clone was counted a few times. J is TRBJ2-1 and V is TRBV7-9; possibly TRBD2 for D (6 bases). Germline loops: CDR1 SEHNR, CDR2 FQNEAQ (reference sequence). The V gene lost 3 bases and the J gene lost 6 bases, with 15 bases spanning the gap. The CDR3 loop spans 15 amino acids. The DNA for the CDR3 is TGTGCCAGCAGCTTCGACATCGGGGGAGGCAATGAGCAGTTCTTC. Protein product: CASSFDIGGGNEQFF. Variable domain in full (rest from reference TRBV7-9 and TRBJ2-1): DTGVSQNPRHKITKRGQNVTFRCDPISEHNRLYWYRQTLGQGPEFLTYFQNEAQLEKSRLLSDRFSAERPKGSFSTLEIQRTEQGDSAMYLCASSFDIGGGNEQFFGPGTRLTVL.

The chain joins TRBV2 to TRBJ2-3; 7 bases are a match to TRBD1. V was pared by 11 bases and J by 11 bases, with 4 bases of the junction left unmatched. The CDR3 length is 9 residues. Per the germline V gene, CDR1 is SNHLY and CDR2 is FYNNEI. The chain's CDR3 is CALGTEQYF. CDR3 nucleotides: TGTGCCCTCGGGACAGAGCAGTATTTT.

V usage is TRBV9 and J usage is TRBJ2-1; 7 bases line up with TRBD2. Unmatched junction bases numbered 6, after V lost 3 bases and J lost 3 bases. CDR3 length: 15 amino acids. From germline, CDR1 is SGDLS and CDR2 YYNGEE. DNA of the CDR3: TGTGCCAGCAGCGGCGGGAGAGGGTTCTACAATGAGCAGTTCTTC. Its translation is CASSGGRGFYNEQFF.

Here the CDR3 DNA reads TGTGCCAGCAGTCACAGGGTGAACACCGGGGAGCTGTTTTTT. Translating it yields CASSHRVNTGELFF. The chain has TRBV6-5 and TRBJ2-2; maybe TRBD1 (6 bases). Germline CDR1 is MNHEY and CDR2 is SVGAGI. This CDR3 region has 14 residues. V was clipped by 5 bases and J by 1 base, with 8 bases between them.

The rearrangement uses TRBV28 and TRBJ1-2; no firm D call. This CDR3 region has 14 residues. V shed 5 bases and J shed 6 bases, with 16 bases lying between them. Germline assignment: CDR1 MDHEN and CDR2 SYDVKM. The CDR3 nucleotides are TGTGCCAGCAGTCCCGTCGGATTATCGGATGGCTACACCTTC. It translates to CASSPVGLSDGYTF.

Remarks on this clone: The same CDR3 arises from other DNA sequences in this sample as well. This rearrangement joins TRBV6-6 to TRBJ1-1, with D hard to call. There are 13 residues in the CDR3. Germline values: CDR1 MNHNY, CDR2 SVGAGI (reference sequence). V was cut by 5 bases and J by 6 bases, with 13 bases left in between. CDR3 sequence reads: CASSNLGLSEAFF. DNA of the CDR3: TGTGCCAGCAGTAATCTAGGGTTGTCTGAAGCTTTCTTT.